The source of this T cell receptor beta chain is a study of T cell responses to AZD1222 COVID-19 vaccine. CDR3 length: 14 residues. Germline-derived CDR1 and CDR2 are SGHTA and FQGTGA. Trimming pared 5 bases from V and 5 bases from J, leaving 13 bases between. The repertoire was sequenced with immunoSEQ multiplex PCR; TCRdb's copy has only in-frame clones and lacks some. In the table there are some 48,000 clones, 80% to 90% of which are singletons. The clonotype was recovered from an adult who received the AZD1222 COVID-19 vaccine. Here the sequenced sample was peripheral blood, taken 28 days after the second AZD1222 dose. The rearrangement links TRBV7-3 to TRBJ2-4, with D unclear. In DNA form, the CDR3 reads TGTGCCAGCAGCCCTAACGAAGGGCAAAACATTCAGTACTTC. It translates to CASSPNEGQNIQYF.